This note documents a single T cell receptor (beta chain) sequence. Method: immunoSEQ multiplex PCR; TCRdb's copy keeps in-frame clones and lacks some. The sample shows around 40,000 clones, roughly 85% of them seen only once. This CDR3 contains 12 residues. Germline CDR1 reads SGHDT; CDR2 reads YYEEEE. Trimming took off 3 bases at V and 5 bases at J, with 8 bases between the two ends. This record belongs to a study of blood T cell repertoires in COVID-19. Whole-study context: COVID-19 samples, acute and convalescent, were from the United States, Italy and Spain.

The J gene is TRBJ2-5, the V gene TRBV5-6; D is unresolved. Specimen: peripheral blood. This clonotype originated in a human donor in a cohort sampled during active COVID-19. The CDR3 protein is CASSSPGETQYF. CDR3 nucleotides: TGTGCCAGCAGCTCCCCAGGCGAGACCCAGTACTTC.